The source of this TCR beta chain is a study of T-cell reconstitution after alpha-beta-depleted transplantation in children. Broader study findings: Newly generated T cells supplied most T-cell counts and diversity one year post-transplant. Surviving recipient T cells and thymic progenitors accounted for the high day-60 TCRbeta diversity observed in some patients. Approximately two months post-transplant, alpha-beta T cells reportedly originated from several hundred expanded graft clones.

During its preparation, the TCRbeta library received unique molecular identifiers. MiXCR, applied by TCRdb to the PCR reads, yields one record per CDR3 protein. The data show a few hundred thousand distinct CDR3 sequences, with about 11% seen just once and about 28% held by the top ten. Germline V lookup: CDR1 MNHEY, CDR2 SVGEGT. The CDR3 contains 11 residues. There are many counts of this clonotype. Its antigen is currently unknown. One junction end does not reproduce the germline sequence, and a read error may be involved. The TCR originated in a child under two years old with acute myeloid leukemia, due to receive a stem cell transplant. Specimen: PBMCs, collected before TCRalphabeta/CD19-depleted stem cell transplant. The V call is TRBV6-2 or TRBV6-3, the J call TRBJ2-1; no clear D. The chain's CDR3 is CASPPANGQFF. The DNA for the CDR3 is TGTGCCAGCCCCCCGGCGAATGGGCAGTTCTTC.